Reported below is one TCR beta chain. This CDR3 is built from 16 residues. Germline CDR1 MNHEY, CDR2 SMNVEV (reference sequence). V was pared by 6 bases and J by 4 bases, with 7 bases of the junction left unmatched. Clones were read by immunoSEQ multiplex PCR, and TCRdb kept only the in-frame ones, dropping some. The sample holds 70,000 to 80,000 clones; 85% to 95% are singletons and the top ten take 15% to 19%. This sample was taken from a study of OX40 agonist ivuxolimab in advanced cancers. Sequenced material: CD4+ or CD8+ T cells sorted from blood, taken in a trial of the OX40 agonist ivuxolimab. This chain joins TRBV27 and TRBJ2-3; 13 bases map to TRBD2. This TCR was sampled from an adult with an advanced solid tumor such as melanoma, head and neck, liver or kidney cancer. The DNA of the CDR3 is TGTGCCAGCAGCCCCGGGACTAGCGGGATATCAGATACGCAGTATTTT. Residues: CASSPGTSGISDTQYF.